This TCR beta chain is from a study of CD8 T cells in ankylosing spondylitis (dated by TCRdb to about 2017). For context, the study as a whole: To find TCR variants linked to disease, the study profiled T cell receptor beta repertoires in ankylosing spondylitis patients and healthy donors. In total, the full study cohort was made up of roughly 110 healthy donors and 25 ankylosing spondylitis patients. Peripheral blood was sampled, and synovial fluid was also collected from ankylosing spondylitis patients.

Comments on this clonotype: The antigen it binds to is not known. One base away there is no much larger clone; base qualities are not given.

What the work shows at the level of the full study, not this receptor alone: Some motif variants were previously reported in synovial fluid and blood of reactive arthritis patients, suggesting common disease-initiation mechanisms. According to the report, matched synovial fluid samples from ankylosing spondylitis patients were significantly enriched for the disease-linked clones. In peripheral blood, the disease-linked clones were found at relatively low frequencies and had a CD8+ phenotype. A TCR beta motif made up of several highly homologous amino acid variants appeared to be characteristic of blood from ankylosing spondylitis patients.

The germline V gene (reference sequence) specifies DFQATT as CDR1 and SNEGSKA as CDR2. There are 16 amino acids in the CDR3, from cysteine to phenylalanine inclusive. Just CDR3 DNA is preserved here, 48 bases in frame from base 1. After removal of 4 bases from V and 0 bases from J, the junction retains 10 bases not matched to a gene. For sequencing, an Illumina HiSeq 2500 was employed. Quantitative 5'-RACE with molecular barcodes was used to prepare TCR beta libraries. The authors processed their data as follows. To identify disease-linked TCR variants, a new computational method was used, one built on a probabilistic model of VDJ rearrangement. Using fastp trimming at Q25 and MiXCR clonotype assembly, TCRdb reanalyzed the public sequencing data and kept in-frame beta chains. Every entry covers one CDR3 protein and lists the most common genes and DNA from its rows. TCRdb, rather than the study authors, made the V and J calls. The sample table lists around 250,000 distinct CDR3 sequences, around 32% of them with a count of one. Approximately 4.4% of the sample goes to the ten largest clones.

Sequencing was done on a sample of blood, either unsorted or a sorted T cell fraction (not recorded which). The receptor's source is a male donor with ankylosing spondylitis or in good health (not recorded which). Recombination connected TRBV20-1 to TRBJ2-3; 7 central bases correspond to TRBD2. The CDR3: CSATPRLAPSTDTQYF. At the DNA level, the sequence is TGCAGTGCTACCCCGAGACTAGCACCAAGCACAGATACGCAGTATTTT.